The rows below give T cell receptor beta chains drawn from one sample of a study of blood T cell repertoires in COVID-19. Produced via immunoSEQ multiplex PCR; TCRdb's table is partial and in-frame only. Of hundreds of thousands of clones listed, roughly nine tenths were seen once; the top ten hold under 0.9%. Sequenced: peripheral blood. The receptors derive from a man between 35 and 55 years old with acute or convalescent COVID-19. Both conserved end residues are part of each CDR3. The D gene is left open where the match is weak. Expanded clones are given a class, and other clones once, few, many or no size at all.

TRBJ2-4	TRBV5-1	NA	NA	CASSQGGGQDIQYF	TGCGCCAGCAGCCAGGGCGGGGGCCAGGACATTCAGTACTTC
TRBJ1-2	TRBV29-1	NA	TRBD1	CSVMTGLVFGYTF	TGCAGCGTCATGACAGGGTTGGTATTTGGCTACACCTTC
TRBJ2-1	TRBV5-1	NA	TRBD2	CASSPRTSGKGDEQFF	TGCGCCAGCAGCCCTAGGACTAGCGGGAAAGGAGATGAGCAGTTCTTC
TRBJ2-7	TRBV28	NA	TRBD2	CASSTGTSGITLSYEQYF	TGTGCCAGCAGCACCGGGACTAGCGGGATCACGCTTAGTTACGAGCAGTACTTC
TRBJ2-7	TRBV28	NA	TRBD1	CASSTGTGGFEQYF	TGTGCCAGCAGTACCGGGACAGGGGGCTTCGAGCAGTACTTC
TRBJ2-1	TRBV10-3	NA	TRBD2	CASGLADYNEQFF	TGTGCCAGCGGACTAGCGGATTACAATGAGCAGTTCTTC
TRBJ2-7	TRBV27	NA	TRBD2	CASSFRGGAYEQYF	TGTGCCAGCAGTTTCCGGGGGGGGGCCTACGAGCAGTACTTC
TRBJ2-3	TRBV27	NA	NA	CASSSPGASGTDTQYF	TGTGCCAGCAGTTCGCCCGGGGCTAGCGGCACAGATACGCAGTATTTT
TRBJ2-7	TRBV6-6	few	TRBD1	CASSRSRQGSEQYF	TGTGCCAGCAGCCGATCGCGACAGGGGAGTGAGCAGTACTTC
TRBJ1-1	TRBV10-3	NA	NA	CAIRPTRVGTEAFF	TGTGCCATCAGACCGACGAGGGTCGGCACTGAAGCTTTCTTT
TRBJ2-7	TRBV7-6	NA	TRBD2	CASSIRTSGSYEQYF	TGTGCCAGCAGTATTAGGACTAGCGGGAGCTACGAGCAGTACTTC
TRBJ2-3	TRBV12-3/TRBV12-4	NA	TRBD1	CASNKDRVGTQYF	TGTGCCAGCAACAAAGACAGGGTGGGTACGCAGTATTTT
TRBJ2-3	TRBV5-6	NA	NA	CASSLGRDTQYF	TGTGCCAGCAGCTTGGGTCGGGATACGCAGTATTTT
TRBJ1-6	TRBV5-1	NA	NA	CASSFPEGNSPLHF	TGCGCCAGCAGCTTTCCGGAGGGTAATTCACCCCTCCACTTT
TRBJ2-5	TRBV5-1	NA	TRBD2	CASSIVRLAEQETQYF	TGCGCCAGCAGCATCGTACGACTAGCGGAACAAGAGACCCAGTACTTC
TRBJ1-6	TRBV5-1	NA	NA	CASSLQGWSPLHF	TGCGCCAGCAGCTTACAGGGTTGGTCACCCCTCCACTTT
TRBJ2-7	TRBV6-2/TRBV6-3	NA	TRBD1	CASSLPHPLARTGRHEQYF	TGTGCCAGCAGTTTACCACACCCCCTAGCGAGGACAGGGCGACACGAGCAGTACTTC
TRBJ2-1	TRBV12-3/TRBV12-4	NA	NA	CASSLAGGGWQFF	TGTGCCAGCAGTTTAGCGGGAGGGGGGTGGCAGTTCTTC
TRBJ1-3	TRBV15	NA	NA	CATSRRTFPSGNTIYF	TGTGCCACCAGCAGACGGACATTTCCCTCTGGAAACACCATATATTTT
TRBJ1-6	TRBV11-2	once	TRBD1	CASSFSTGVSTAGNSPLHF	TGTGCCAGCAGCTTTTCGACAGGGGTATCGACTGCGGGGAATTCACCCCTCCACTTT
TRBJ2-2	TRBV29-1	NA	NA	CSVALTNTGELFF	TGCAGCGTTGCCCTTACTAACACCGGGGAGCTGTTTTTT
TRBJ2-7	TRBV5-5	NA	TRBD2	CASSLGLAGNIYEQYF	TGTGCCAGCAGCTTGGGACTAGCGGGGAATATATACGAGCAGTACTTC
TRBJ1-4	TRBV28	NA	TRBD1	CASTENKDREKLFF	TGTGCCAGCACCGAAAACAAGGACAGGGAGAAACTGTTTTTT
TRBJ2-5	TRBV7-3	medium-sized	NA	CASSSTATTGETQYF	TGTGCCAGCAGTTCGACAGCGACCACAGGAGAGACCCAGTACTTC
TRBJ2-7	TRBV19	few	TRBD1	CASSSSGTGDPYEQYF	TGTGCCAGTAGTTCCTCCGGGACAGGGGACCCCTACGAGCAGTACTTC
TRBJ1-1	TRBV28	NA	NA	CASSLGGSGNTEAFF	TGTGCCAGCAGTTTGGGGGGTTCAGGGAACACTGAAGCTTTCTTT
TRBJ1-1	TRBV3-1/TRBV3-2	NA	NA	CASSPGGLITEAFF	TGTGCCAGCAGCCCCGGTGGACTGATCACTGAAGCTTTCTTT
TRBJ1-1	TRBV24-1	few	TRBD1	CATRPTTGTGAPEAFF	TGTGCCACCAGACCCACGACCGGGACAGGGGCACCTGAAGCTTTCTTT
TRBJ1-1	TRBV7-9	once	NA	CASSPPNTEAFF	TGTGCCAGCAGCCCTCCGAACACTGAAGCTTTCTTT
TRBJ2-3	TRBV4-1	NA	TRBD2	CASSQDVGGLAGNTDTQYF	TGCGCCAGCAGCCAAGATGTTGGGGGACTAGCGGGGAACACAGATACGCAGTATTTT
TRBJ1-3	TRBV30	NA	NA	CAWSVLGSLFLAGALGNTIYF	TGTGCCTGGAGTGTACTAGGTTCCTTATTCCTGGCGGGGGCGCTTGGAAACACCATATATTTT
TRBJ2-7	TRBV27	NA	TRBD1	CASSLRRDRGSYEQYF	TGTGCCAGCAGTTTAAGACGGGACAGGGGGTCGTACGAGCAGTACTTC
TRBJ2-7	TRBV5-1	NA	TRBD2	CASSLEGGLAQGEQYF	TGCGCCAGCAGCTTGGAGGGGGGACTAGCTCAAGGTGAGCAGTACTTC
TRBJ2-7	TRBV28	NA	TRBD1	CASSSGQGVSYEQYF	TGTGCCAGCAGTTCGGGACAGGGGGTCTCCTACGAGCAGTACTTC
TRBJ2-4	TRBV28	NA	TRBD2	CASSLAGGPEAKNIQYF	TGTGCCAGCAGCCTAGCGGGAGGGCCGGAAGCCAAAAACATTCAGTACTTC
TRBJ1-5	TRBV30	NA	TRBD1	CAWSFTGGQPQHF	TGTGCCTGGAGTTTTACAGGGGGCCAGCCCCAGCATTTT
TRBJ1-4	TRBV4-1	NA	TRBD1	CASSQAPGTGAEKLFF	TGCGCCAGCAGCCAAGCCCCCGGGACAGGGGCCGAAAAACTGTTTTTT